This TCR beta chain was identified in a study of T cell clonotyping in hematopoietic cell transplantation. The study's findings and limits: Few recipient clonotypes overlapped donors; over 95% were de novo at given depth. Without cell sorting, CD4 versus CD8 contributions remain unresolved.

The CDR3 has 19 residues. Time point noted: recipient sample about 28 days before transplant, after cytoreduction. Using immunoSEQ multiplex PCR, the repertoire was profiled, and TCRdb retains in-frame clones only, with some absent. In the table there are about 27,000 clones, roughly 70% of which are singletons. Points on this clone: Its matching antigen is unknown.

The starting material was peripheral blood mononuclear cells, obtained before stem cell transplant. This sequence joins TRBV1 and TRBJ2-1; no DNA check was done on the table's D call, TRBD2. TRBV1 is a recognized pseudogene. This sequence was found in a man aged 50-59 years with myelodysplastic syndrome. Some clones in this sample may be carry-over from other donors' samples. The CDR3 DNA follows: TGCACCAGCAGCCAAGATGGGACTAGCGGGGAAAGCTCCTACAATGAGCAGTTCTTC. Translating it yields CTSSQDGTSGESSYNEQFF.